This T cell receptor (beta chain) was retrieved from a study of identical twins. Germline-derived CDR1 and CDR2 are MNHEY and SMNVEV (reference sequence). Trimming took 0 bases from V and 3 from J, leaving 15 bases between them. The CDR3 has 17 amino acids. Via MiXCR, TCRdb re-called the 5' RACE reads, giving one row per CDR3 protein. The table shows under 300,000 distinct CDR3 sequences, with around 6.5% occurring only once. These data were also reused for a study on T cells expressing NK-cell markers. This second report adds: Sorted CD3+CD56+NKG2C+, CD3+CD56+NKG2C- and CD3+CD56-NKG2C+ T cells provided the TCR beta repertoires. An anti-gamma-delta TCR antibody confined sorting to alpha-beta TCR T cells across several of the experiments.

The TCR sequence derives from a young woman in good health. The sequencing input was CD8+ T cells sorted from blood. V is TRBV27 and J is TRBJ2-1; D is possibly TRBD2 (6 bases). CDR3 amino acids: CASSLSPIAELYNEQFF. In DNA, the CDR3 is TGTGCCAGCAGTTTATCGCCCATAGCGGAACTCTACAATGAGCAGTTCTTC.